Each of the 13 T cell receptor beta chains below was sequenced from the same sample in a study of Ad26.COV2.S vaccination and SARS-CoV-2 variants. Produced via immunoSEQ multiplex PCR; TCRdb's table is partial and in-frame only. Here the sample spans approximately 340,000 clones, around 92% being singletons. The sequenced sample was peripheral blood, obtained after recovery from COVID-19. These receptors came from a human donor who had recovered from COVID-19.

The rearrangement joins TRBV9 to TRBJ1-2; 10 bases fit TRBD1. The length of the CDR3 is 13 residues. Trimming removed 4 bases from V and 8 bases from J; junction bases left unmatched: 5. Germline V lookup: CDR1 SGDLS, CDR2 YYNGEE. CDR3 in DNA: TGTGCCAGCAGCACAGGACAGGGGGTGGGCTACACCTTC. Protein: CASSTGQGVGYTF.

J is TRBJ2-7 and V is TRBV13, with 11 bases matching TRBD1. The CDR3 length is 14 residues. V was clipped by 7 bases and J by 6 bases; unmatched bases: 8. Germline CDR1 PRHDT, CDR2 FYEKMQ (reference sequence). CDR3 DNA: TGTGCCAGCACCCCGGGACAGGGGGATTCCGAGCAGTACTTC. It codes for CASTPGQGDSEQYF.

This sequence joins TRBV7-2 and TRBJ1-6; weak D call: TRBD1 (6 bases). In germline, CDR1 is SGHTA, CDR2 FQGNSA. This CDR3 spans 15 amino acids. Trimming cost V 1 base and J 8 bases, with 12 bases left between them. DNA for the CDR3: TGTGCCAGCAGCTTAGTCCAGGGGATTCATTCACCCCTCCACTTT. This gives the protein CASSLVQGIHSPLHF.

This clone has just one count. This chain's CDR3 is CASRTGGEVVRTEAFF. The CDR3 nucleotides read TGTGCCAGCAGGACAGGGGGCGAAGTTGTAAGAACTGAAGCTTTCTTT. V gene TRBV5-4 combines with J gene TRBJ1-1; 10 nucleotides match TRBD1. V lost 5 bases and J lost 5; bases outside the gene matches: 12. CDR3 length equals 16 residues. Germline loops: CDR1 SGHNT, CDR2 YYREEE (reference sequence).

V and J are TRBV2 and TRBJ1-2, with a possible D match to TRBD1 (5 bases). The germline V and J ends were trimmed by 5 bases and 2 bases, with 15 bases remaining between them. The CDR3 is 15 residues long. Germline CDR1 reads SNHLY; CDR2 reads FYNNEI. The CDR3 reads CASSFRSRENYGYTF. The DNA of the CDR3 is TGTGCCAGCAGTTTTCGGTCCAGGGAAAACTATGGCTACACCTTC. The complete variable domain, with remaining parts taken from reference TRBV2 and TRBJ1-2, reads EPEVTQTPSHQVTQMGQEVILRCVPISNHLYFYWYRQILGQKVEFLVSFYNNEISEKSEIFDDQFSVERPDGSNFTLKIRSTKLEDSAMYFCASSFRSRENYGYTFGSGTRLTVV.

The gene calls are TRBV12-5 and TRBJ1-2; D perhaps matches TRBD1 (6 bases). This CDR3 spans 15 amino acids. Trimming pared 2 bases from V and 8 bases from J, leaving 18 bases between. Germline loops: CDR1 LGHNT, CDR2 FRNRAP. The CDR3 reads CASGLLLGGVKGYTF. The CDR3 nucleotides read TGTGCTAGTGGTTTGCTGTTAGGGGGGGTAAAGGGCTACACCTTC.

CDR3 sequence (DNA): TGTGCCAGCAGCTTAGTTGGGACAGGGGCCTACGAGCAGTACTTC. It translates to CASSLVGTGAYEQYF. V usage is TRBV7-2 and J usage is TRBJ2-7; 10 bases line up with TRBD1. The CDR3 extends over 15 amino acids. With 1 base clipped from V and 2 bases from J, the junction kept 2 bases outside the gene matches. CDR1 and CDR2 (germline): SGHTA, FQGNSA.

V and J are TRBV7-9 and TRBJ1-2; 8 bases are a match to TRBD1. The CDR3 length is 17 residues. Germline values: CDR1 SEHNR, CDR2 FQNEAQ (reference sequence). J gave up 0 bases and V 4 bases, and 10 bases lay outside the gene matches. The CDR3 sequence: CASSSAGGPKANYGYTF. CDR3 DNA sequence: TGTGCCAGCAGCTCCGCAGGGGGCCCCAAAGCTAACTATGGCTACACCTTC.

V gene TRBV6-2 or TRBV6-3 combines with J gene TRBJ1-6; D not certain. In germline, CDR1 is MNHEY, CDR2 SVGEGT. The CDR3 length is 15 residues. Deletions cut 5 bases from V and 8 bases from J, with 16 bases between. In DNA form, the CDR3 reads TGTGCCAGCAGTCCCCTGAAGGACGGGTATTCACCCCTCCACTTT. Translation: CASSPLKDGYSPLHF.

The chain combines TRBV27 with TRBJ2-7; perhaps TRBD1 as D (6 bases). This CDR3 comprises 13 residues. The V gene's germline CDR1 is MNHEY and CDR2 SMNVEV (reference sequence). The V end was cut by 3 bases, the J end by 3 bases, with 9 bases between. The CDR3 nucleotides read TGTGCCAGCAGTTTGACAGGATTCTACGAGCAGTACTTC. Amino acids: CASSLTGFYEQYF.

This clone was detected only once. The chain employs TRBV12-3 or TRBV12-4 and TRBJ1-1, with a possible D match to TRBD1 (5 bases). Trimming cost V 3 bases and J 6 bases, with 11 bases left between them. The CDR3 consists of 13 residues. The CDR3 DNA reads as TGTGCCAGCAGTTTCGGGGGAAGGGCTGAAGCTTTCTTT. Its protein product is CASSFGGRAEAFF.

The rearrangement joins TRBV27 to TRBJ1-6; D unresolved. CDR3 size: 18 residues. V was pared by 0 bases and J by 0 bases, with 12 bases between. Germline V gene data show CDR1 as MNHEY and CDR2 as SMNVEV (reference sequence). CDR3 in DNA: TGTGCCAGCAGTTTATCGAAGCCTCTAGTCTCCTATAATTCACCCCTCCACTTT. Translated: CASSLSKPLVSYNSPLHF.

V is TRBV18 and J is TRBJ2-7; maybe TRBD2 (5 bases). This CDR3 contains 13 residues. V was clipped by 4 bases and J by 5 bases, with 12 bases between them. Germline CDR1 and CDR2: KGHSH and LQKENI. The CDR3 DNA sequence: TGTGCCAGCTCACTTAGCGAGGCTCACGAGCAGTACTTC. This codes for CASSLSEAHEQYF.